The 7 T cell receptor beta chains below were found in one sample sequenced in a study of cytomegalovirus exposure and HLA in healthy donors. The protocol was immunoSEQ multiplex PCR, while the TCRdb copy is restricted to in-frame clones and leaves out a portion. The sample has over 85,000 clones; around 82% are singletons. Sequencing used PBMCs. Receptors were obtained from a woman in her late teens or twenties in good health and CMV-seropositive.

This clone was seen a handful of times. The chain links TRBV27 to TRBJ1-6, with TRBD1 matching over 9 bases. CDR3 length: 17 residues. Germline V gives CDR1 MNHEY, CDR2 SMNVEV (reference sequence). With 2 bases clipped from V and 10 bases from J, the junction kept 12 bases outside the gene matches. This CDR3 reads CASSLAPGTGTRSPLHF. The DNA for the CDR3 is TGTGCCAGCAGTTTAGCGCCCGGGACAGGGACGAGATCACCCCTCCACTTT.

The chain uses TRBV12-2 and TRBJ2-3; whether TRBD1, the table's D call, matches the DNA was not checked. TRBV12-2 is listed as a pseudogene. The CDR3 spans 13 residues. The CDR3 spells CASRPYRADTQYF. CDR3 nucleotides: TGTGCAAGTCGCCCCTACAGGGCAGATACGCAGTATTTT.

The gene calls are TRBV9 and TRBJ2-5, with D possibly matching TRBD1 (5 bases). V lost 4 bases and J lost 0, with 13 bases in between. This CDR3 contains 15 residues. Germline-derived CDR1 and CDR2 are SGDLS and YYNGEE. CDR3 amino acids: CASSRPQGYQETQYF. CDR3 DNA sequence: TGTGCCAGCAGCCGTCCTCAGGGCTACCAAGAGACCCAGTACTTC.

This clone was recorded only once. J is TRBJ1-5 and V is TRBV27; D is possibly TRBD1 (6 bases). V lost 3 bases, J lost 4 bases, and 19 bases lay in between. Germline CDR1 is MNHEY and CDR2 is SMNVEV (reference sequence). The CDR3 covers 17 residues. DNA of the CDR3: TGTGCCAGCAGTTTGGGATCGGGGGGCTCTGGGAATCAGCCCCAGCATTTT. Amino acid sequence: CASSLGSGGSGNQPQHF.

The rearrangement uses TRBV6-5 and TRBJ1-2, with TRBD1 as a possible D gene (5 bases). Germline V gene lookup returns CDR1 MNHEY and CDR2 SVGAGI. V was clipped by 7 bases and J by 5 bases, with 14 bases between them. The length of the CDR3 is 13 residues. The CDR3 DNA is TGTGCCAGCATTCCAGGGAGGGATTATGGCTACACCTTC. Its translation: CASIPGRDYGYTF.

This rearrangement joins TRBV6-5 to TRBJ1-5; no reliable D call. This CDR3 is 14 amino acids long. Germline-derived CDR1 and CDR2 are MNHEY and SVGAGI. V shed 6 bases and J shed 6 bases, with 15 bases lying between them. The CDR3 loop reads CASRSVQSGQPQHF. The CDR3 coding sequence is TGTGCCAGCAGGTCCGTACAGTCAGGTCAGCCCCAGCATTTT.

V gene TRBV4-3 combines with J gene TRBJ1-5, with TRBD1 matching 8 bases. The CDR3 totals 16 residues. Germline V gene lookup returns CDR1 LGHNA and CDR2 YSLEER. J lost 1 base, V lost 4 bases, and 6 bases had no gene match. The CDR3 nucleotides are TGCGCCAGCAGCCCCTACAGGGGGGTGAGCAATCAGCCCCAGCATTTT. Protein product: CASSPYRGVSNQPQHF.